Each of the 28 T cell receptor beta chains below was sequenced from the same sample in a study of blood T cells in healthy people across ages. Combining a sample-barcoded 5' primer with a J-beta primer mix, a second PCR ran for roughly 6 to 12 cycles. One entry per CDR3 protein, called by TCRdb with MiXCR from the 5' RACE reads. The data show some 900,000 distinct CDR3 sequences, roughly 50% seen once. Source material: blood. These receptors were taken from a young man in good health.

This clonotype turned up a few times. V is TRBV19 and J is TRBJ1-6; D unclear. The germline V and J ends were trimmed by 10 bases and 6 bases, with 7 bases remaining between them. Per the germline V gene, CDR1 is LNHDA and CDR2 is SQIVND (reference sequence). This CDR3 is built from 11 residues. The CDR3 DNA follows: TGTGCCAAGTCGCCTAATTCACCCCTCCACTTT. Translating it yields CAKSPNSPLHF.

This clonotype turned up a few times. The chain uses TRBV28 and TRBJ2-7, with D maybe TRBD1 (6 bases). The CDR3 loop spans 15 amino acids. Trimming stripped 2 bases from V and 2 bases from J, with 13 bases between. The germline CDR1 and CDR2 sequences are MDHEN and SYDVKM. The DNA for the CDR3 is TGTGCCAGCAGTTTAACATCTACAGGGACCTACGAGCAGTACTTC. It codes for CASSLTSTGTYEQYF.

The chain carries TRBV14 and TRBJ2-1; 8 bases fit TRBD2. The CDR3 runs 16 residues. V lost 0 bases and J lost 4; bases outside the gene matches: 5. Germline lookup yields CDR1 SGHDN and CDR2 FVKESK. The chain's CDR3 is CASSQEVAGTYNEQFF. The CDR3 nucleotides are TGTGCCAGCAGCCAAGAGGTAGCGGGGACTTACAATGAGCAGTTCTTC.

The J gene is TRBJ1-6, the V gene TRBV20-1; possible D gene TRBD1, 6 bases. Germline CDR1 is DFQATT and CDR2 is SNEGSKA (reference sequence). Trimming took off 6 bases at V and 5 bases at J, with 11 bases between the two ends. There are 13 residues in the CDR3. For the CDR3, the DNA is TGCAGTGCCGACGGGGGGCATAATTCACCCCTCCACTTT. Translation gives CSADGGHNSPLHF.

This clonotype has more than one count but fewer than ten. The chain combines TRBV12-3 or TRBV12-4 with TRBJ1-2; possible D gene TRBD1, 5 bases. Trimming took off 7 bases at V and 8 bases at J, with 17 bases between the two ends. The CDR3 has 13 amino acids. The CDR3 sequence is CASTSRGGLGYTF. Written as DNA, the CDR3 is TGTGCCAGCACCTCCCGGGGCGGCCTGGGCTACACCTTC.

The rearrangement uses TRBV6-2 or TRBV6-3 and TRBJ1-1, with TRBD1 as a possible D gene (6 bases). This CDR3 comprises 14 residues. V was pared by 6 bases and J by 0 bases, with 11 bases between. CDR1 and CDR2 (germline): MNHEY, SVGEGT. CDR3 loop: CASRPWTVNTEAFF. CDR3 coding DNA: TGTGCCAGCAGACCCTGGACAGTGAACACTGAAGCTTTCTTT.

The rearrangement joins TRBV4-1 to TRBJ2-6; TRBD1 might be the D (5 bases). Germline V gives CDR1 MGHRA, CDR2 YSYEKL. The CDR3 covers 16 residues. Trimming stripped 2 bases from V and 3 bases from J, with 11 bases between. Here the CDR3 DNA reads TGCGCCAGCAGCCAACAAGGGGTAGGTGGGGCCAACGTCCTGACTTTC. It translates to CASSQQGVGGANVLTF.

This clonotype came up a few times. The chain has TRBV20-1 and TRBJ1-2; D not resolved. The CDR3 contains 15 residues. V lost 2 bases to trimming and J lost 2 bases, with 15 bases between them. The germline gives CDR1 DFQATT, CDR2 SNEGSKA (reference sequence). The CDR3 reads CSARSSTGINYGYTF. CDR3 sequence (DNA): TGCAGTGCTAGATCCTCTACGGGGATCAACTATGGCTACACCTTC.

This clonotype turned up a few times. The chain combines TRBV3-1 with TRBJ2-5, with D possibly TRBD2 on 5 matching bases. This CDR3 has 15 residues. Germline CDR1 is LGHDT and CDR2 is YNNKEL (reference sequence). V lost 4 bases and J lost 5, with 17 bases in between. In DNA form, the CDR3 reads TGTGCCAGCAGCCCTCCTGAAGGGAGCCCCGAGACCCAGTACTTC. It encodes CASSPPEGSPETQYF.

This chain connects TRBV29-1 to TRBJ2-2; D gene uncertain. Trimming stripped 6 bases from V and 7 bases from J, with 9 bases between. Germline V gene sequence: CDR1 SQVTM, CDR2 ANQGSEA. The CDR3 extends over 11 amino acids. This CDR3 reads CSVAERGELFF. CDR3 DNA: TGCAGCGTAGCCGAGCGCGGGGAGCTGTTTTTT.

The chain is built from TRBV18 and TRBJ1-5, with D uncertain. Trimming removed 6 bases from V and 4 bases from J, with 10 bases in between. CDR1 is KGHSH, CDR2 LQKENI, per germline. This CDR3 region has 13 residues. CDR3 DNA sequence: TGTGCCAGCTCGTCGGACGAGAATCAGCCCCAGCATTTT. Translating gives CASSSDENQPQHF.

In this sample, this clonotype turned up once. The CDR3 sequence: CASSSTGTGGFRYGYTF. CDR3 coding DNA: TGTGCCAGCAGTTCGACCGGGACAGGGGGCTTTCGGTACGGCTACACCTTC. The J gene is TRBJ1-2, the V gene TRBV27; TRBD1 matches at 12 bases. V lost 4 bases and J lost 8; bases outside the gene matches: 14. The germline V gene has CDR1 MNHEY and CDR2 SMNVEV (reference sequence). The CDR3 is 17 amino acids.

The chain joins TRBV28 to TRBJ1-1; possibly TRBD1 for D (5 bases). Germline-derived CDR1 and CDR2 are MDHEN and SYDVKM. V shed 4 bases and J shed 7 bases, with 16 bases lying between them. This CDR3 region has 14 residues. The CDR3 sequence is CASSWDGAYREAFF. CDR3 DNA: TGTGCCAGCAGTTGGGATGGGGCCTACCGTGAAGCTTTCTTT. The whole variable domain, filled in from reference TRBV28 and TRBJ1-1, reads DVKVTQSSRYLVKRTGEKVFLECVQDMDHENMFWYRQDPGLGLRLIYFSYDVKMKEKGDIPEGYSVSREKKERFSLILESASTNQTSMYLCASSWDGAYREAFFGQGTRLTVV.

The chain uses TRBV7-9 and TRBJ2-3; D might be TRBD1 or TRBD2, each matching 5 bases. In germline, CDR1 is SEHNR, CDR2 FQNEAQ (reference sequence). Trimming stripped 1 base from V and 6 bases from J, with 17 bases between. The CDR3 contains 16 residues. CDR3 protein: CASSLVGQRIGDTQYF. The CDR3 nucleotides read TGTGCCAGCAGCTTAGTGGGGCAGCGGATAGGGGATACGCAGTATTTT.

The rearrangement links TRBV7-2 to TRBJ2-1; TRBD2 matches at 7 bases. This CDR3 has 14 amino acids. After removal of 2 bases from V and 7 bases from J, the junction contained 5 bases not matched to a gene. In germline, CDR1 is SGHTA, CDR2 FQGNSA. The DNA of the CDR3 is TGTGCCAGCAGCTTATCCGGGACTATGAATGAGCAGTTCTTC. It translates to CASSLSGTMNEQFF.

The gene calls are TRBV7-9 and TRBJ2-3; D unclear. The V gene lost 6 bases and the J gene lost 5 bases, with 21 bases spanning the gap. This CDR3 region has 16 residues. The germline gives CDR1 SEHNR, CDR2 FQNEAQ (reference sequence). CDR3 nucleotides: TGTGCCAGCAGTTCAAGGGTAGGTCAGGAGAAAGATACGCAGTATTTT. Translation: CASSSRVGQEKDTQYF.

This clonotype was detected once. The CDR3 DNA sequence: TGTGCCATCAGGGCCAGGGCGGACTCCTACGAGCAGTACTTC. Its protein product is CAIRARADSYEQYF. The V and J genes are TRBV10-3 and TRBJ2-7; D perhaps matches TRBD1 (5 bases). The CDR3 runs to 14 residues. The germline V gene has CDR1 ENHRY and CDR2 SYGVKD. The V end was cut by 6 bases, the J end by 0 bases, with 12 bases between.

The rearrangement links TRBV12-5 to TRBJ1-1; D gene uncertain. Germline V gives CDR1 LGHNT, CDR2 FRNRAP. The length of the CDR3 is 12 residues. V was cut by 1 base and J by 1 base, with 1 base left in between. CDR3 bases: TGTGCTAGTGGTTTGGGGAACACTGAAGCTTTCTTT. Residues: CASGLGNTEAFF.

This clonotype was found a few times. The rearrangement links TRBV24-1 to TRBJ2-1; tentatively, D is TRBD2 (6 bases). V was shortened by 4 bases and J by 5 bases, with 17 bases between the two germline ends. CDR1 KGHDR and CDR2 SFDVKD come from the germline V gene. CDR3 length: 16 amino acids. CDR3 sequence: CATSDAGRQLNNEQFF. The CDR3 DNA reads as TGTGCCACCAGTGACGCCGGGAGACAGCTTAACAATGAGCAGTTCTTC.

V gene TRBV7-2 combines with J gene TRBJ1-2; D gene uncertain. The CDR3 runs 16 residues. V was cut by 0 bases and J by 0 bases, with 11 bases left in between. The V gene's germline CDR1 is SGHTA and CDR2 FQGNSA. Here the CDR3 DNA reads TGTGCCAGCAGCTTAGCGCGGAGGGCCGCTAACTATGGCTACACCTTC. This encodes CASSLARRAANYGYTF.

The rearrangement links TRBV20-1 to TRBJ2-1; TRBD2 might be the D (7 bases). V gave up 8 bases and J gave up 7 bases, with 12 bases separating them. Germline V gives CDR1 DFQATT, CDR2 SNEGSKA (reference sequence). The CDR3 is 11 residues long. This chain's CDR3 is CSPRGGNEQFF. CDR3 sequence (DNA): TGCAGTCCAAGGGGGGGGAATGAGCAGTTCTTC.

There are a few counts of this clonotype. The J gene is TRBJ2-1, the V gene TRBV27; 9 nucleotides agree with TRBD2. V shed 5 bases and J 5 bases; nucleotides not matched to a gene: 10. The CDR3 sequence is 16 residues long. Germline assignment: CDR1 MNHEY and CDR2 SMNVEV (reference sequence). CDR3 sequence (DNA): TGTGCCAGCAGTCCCGATCTGGCGGGGGGGCACAATGAGCAGTTCTTC. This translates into CASSPDLAGGHNEQFF.

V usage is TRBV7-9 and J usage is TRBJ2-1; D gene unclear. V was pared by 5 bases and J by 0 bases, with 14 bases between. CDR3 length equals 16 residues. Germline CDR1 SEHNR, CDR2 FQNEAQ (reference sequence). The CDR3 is CASSPTVSSSYNEQFF. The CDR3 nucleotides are TGTGCCAGCAGCCCTACAGTGTCCAGCTCCTACAATGAGCAGTTCTTC.

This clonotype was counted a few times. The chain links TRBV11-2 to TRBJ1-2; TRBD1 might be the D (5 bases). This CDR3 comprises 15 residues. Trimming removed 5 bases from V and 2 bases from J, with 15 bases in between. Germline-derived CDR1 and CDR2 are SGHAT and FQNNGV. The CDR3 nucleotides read TGTGCCAGCAGCCGGGGGTCTGTGGGGAACTATGGCTACACCTTC. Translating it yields CASSRGSVGNYGYTF.

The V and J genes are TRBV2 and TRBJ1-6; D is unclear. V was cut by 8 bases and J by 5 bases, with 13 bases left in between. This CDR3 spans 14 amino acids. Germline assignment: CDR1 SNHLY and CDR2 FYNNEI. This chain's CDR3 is CASAAQPNNSPLHF. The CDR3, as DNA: TGTGCCAGCGCGGCCCAGCCGAATAATTCACCCCTCCACTTT.

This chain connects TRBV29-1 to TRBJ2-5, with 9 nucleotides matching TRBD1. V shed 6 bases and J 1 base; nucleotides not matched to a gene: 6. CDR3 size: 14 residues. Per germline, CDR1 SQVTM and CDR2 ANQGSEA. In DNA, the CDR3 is TGCAGCGTCCTACAGGGGGCCACCCAAGAGACCCAGTACTTC. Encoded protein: CSVLQGATQETQYF.

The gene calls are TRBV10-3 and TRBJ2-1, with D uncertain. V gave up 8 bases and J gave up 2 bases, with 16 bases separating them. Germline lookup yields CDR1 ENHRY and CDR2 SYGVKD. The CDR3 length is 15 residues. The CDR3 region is CAIGEVSATYNEQFF. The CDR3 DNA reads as TGTGCCATCGGCGAGGTCTCTGCAACCTACAATGAGCAGTTCTTC.

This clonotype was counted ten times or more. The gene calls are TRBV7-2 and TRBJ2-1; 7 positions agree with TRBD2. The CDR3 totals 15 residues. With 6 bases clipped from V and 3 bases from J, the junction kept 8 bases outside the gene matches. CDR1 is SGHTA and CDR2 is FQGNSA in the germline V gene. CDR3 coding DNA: TGTGCCAGCAGTTTTCTCGGGGGGAGCTACAATGAGCAGTTCTTC. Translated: CASSFLGGSYNEQFF.